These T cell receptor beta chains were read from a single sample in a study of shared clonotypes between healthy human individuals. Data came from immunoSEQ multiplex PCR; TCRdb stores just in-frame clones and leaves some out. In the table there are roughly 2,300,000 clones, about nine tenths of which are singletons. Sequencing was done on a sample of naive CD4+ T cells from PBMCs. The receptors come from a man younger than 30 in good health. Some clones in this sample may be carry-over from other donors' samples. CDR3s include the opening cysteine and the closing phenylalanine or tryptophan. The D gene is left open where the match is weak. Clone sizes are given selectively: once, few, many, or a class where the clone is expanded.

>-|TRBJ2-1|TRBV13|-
CASSLRRDISYNEQFF
TGTGCCAGCAGCTTACGCCGGGATATCTCCTACAATGAGCAGTTCTTC
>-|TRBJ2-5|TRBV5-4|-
CASSRGRDQETQYF
TGTGCCAGCAGCCGGGGACGGGACCAAGAGACCCAGTACTTC
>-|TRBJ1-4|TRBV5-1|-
CASSFTGASEKLFF
TGCGCCAGCAGCTTTACGGGGGCGAGTGAAAAACTGTTTTTT
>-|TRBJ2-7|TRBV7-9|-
CASSRDWTYEQYF
TGTGCCAGCAGCCGAGACTGGACCTACGAGCAGTACTTC
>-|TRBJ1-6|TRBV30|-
CAWSPPGGARSAPLHF
TGTGCCTGGAGCCCACCTGGGGGGGCCCGGTCAGCACCCCTCCACTTT
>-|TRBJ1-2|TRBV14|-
CASSQGRGAGYGYTF
TGTGCCAGCAGCCAAGGTCGGGGGGCAGGCTATGGCTACACCTTC
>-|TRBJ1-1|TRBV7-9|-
CASSFPRMNTEAFF
TGTGCCAGCAGCTTTCCCAGGATGAACACTGAAGCTTTCTTT
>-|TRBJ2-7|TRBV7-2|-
CASSSGTALLPYEQYF
TGTGCCAGCAGCTCCGGAACGGCCCTACTCCCCTACGAGCAGTACTTC
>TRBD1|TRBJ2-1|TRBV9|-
CASSVEGQGAYEQFF
TGTGCCAGCAGCGTAGAGGGACAGGGGGCATATGAGCAGTTCTTC
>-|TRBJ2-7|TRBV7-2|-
CASSLVPPYEQYF
TGTGCCAGCAGCTTAGTACCCCCCTACGAGCAGTACTTC
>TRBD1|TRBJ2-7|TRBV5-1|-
CASSPGDRVGEQYF
TGCGCCAGCAGCCCCGGGGACAGGGTCGGCGAGCAGTACTTC
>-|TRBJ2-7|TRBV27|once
CASSRGSSYEQYF
TGTGCCAGCAGTCGGGGGAGCTCCTACGAGCAGTACTTC
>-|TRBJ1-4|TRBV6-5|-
CASSGTSGGDEKLFF
TGTGCCAGCAGCGGGACATCTGGGGGGGATGAAAAACTGTTTTTT
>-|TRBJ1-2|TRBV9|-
CASSGQLEGQPVYGYTF
TGTGCCAGCAGCGGACAACTCGAGGGACAACCGGTCTATGGCTACACCTTC
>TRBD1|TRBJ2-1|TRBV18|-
CASSQRDRDFGEQFF
TGTGCCAGCTCACAACGGGACAGGGATTTTGGCGAGCAGTTCTTC
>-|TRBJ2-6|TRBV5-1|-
CASRDVGANVLTF
TGCGCCAGCAGGGATGTGGGGGCCAACGTCCTGACTTTC
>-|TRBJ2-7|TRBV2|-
CASSRGSYEQYF
TGTGCCAGCTCGAGGGGGTCCTACGAGCAGTACTTC
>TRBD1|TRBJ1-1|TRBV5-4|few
CASSVNRGLNTEAFF
TGTGCCAGCAGCGTGAACAGGGGGCTGAACACTGAAGCTTTCTTT